The 16 T cell receptor beta chains listed next were all sequenced from one sample in a study of shared clonotypes between healthy human individuals. TCRdb keeps only in-frame clones here, not all; method: immunoSEQ multiplex PCR. Here the sample spans approximately 480,000 clones, about 79% being singletons. Material: PBMCs. These receptors all stem from a woman in her forties in good health. Some clones in this sample may be carry-over from other donors' samples.

This chain links TRBV30 with TRBJ1-1; TRBD1 matches at 10 bases. Germline V gives CDR1 GTSNPN, CDR2 SVGIG (reference sequence). The CDR3 loop spans 12 amino acids. Trimming took 8 bases from V and 7 from J; bases not matched to a gene: 7. CDR3 sequence reads: CAGGQGGIEAFF. In DNA form, the CDR3 reads TGTGCCGGCGGACAGGGGGGGATTGAAGCTTTCTTT.

In DNA form, the CDR3 reads TGTGCCAGTAGTTCCGAGGGTGGCCCAGATACGCAGTATTTT. Translation gives CASSSEGGPDTQYF. This rearrangement joins TRBV19 to TRBJ2-3, with D maybe TRBD2 (5 bases). CDR1 LNHDA and CDR2 SQIVND come from the germline V gene (reference sequence). V dropped 5 bases and J dropped 4 bases, with 13 bases sitting between them. The CDR3 totals 14 residues.

In its sample, this clone was seen a few times. CDR3 sequence (DNA): TGTGCCATCAGTTCCCCGTATGGACAGGGGTACTACGAGCAGTACTTC. Amino acids: CAISSPYGQGYYEQYF. V is TRBV10-3 and J is TRBJ2-7; 9 nucleotides match TRBD1. The CDR3 contains 16 residues. In germline, CDR1 is ENHRY, CDR2 SYGVKD. The J segment lost 3 bases and the V segment lost 5 bases, leaving 11 bases of the junction unmatched.

The chain uses TRBV6-1 and TRBJ1-3, with TRBD1 matching 7 bases. Trimming took 2 bases from V and 8 from J; bases not matched to a gene: 6. CDR3 length equals 14 residues. The germline V gene encodes CDR1 MNHNS and CDR2 SASEGT. CDR3 sequence reads: CASSETGQLDTIYF. CDR3 DNA: TGTGCCAGCAGTGAAACGGGACAGTTGGACACCATATATTTT.

This chain links TRBV6-5 with TRBJ2-5, with 7 positions matching TRBD1. Trimming cost V 5 bases and J 2 bases; bases outside gene matches: 8. Germline assignment: CDR1 MNHEY and CDR2 SVGAGI. This CDR3 has 15 amino acids. The CDR3 coding sequence is TGTGCCAGCAGTATTAAGACAGGGAATCAAGAGACCCAGTACTTC. Its protein product is CASSIKTGNQETQYF.

The chain links TRBV15 to TRBJ1-5, with D maybe TRBD1 (5 bases). Trimming removed 1 base from V and 5 bases from J, with 15 bases in between. Germline CDR1 LNHNV, CDR2 YYDKDF (reference sequence). The CDR3 is 16 residues long. The CDR3 loop is CATSRVRDGTYQPQHF. The CDR3 DNA follows: TGTGCCACCAGCAGAGTCCGGGACGGAACATATCAGCCCCAGCATTTT.

This clone was seen at least ten times. CDR3 region: CASSLTFGTLIRDTEAFF. Written as DNA, the CDR3 is TGTGCCAGCAGCCTGACTTTTGGGACACTCATTAGGGACACTGAAGCTTTCTTT. The chain has TRBV7-8 and TRBJ1-1; tentative D call: TRBD1 (6 bases). There are 18 residues in the CDR3. Trimming cost V 5 bases and J 3 bases, with 25 bases left between them. Germline V CDR1 and CDR2: SGHVS, FQNEAQ.

The chain recombines TRBV14 with TRBJ1-2; D may be TRBD1 (5 bases). The V gene's germline CDR1 is SGHDN and CDR2 FVKESK. The CDR3 sequence is 16 residues long. The V and J ends lost 0 bases and 4 bases respectively, with 15 bases between them. Written as DNA, the CDR3 is TGTGCCAGCAGCCAAGATCTGCCGGGGCTGGGCTATGGCTACACCTTC. It specifies CASSQDLPGLGYGYTF.

The rearrangement links TRBV28 to TRBJ1-4, with unresolved D. The CDR3 is 13 residues long. Germline CDR1 reads MDHEN; CDR2 reads SYDVKM. Trimming took 5 bases from V and 5 from J, leaving 9 bases between them. This chain's CDR3 is CASSTRANEKLFF. In DNA, the CDR3 is TGTGCCAGCAGTACCCGGGCCAATGAAAAACTGTTTTTT.

This chain connects TRBV28 to TRBJ2-3; TRBD1 might be the D (5 bases). This CDR3 spans 15 amino acids. V was pared by 6 bases and J by 0 bases, with 13 bases between. CDR1 is MDHEN, CDR2 SYDVKM, per germline. The CDR3 region is CASSKRGSSTDTQYF. The CDR3, as DNA: TGTGCCAGCAGCAAAAGGGGATCTAGCACAGATACGCAGTATTTT. The full variable domain, rest sourced from reference TRBV28 and TRBJ2-3, is DVKVTQSSRYLVKRTGEKVFLECVQDMDHENMFWYRQDPGLGLRLIYFSYDVKMKEKGDIPEGYSVSREKKERFSLILESASTNQTSMYLCASSKRGSSTDTQYFGPGTRLTVL.

This chain uses TRBV6-1 with TRBJ2-7; TRBD1 matches 10 bases. Trimming took 6 bases from V and 6 from J; bases not matched to a gene: 5. The CDR3 sequence is 13 residues long. CDR1 and CDR2 from the germline V gene are MNHNS and SASEGT. The DNA of the CDR3 is TGTGCCAGCAGGCGAGGGACAGGGGCCGAGCAGTACTTC. It is translated as CASRRGTGAEQYF.

The V call is TRBV10-3, the J call TRBJ1-2, with 7 nucleotides matching TRBD1. V lost 1 base to trimming and J lost 8 bases; unmatched junction nucleotides: 7. In germline, CDR1 is ENHRY, CDR2 SYGVKD. The CDR3 is 14 residues long. The CDR3 sequence is CAISELDRVRGYTF. CDR3 DNA: TGTGCCATCAGTGAGTTAGACAGGGTTCGGGGCTACACCTTC.

This sequence joins TRBV7-2 and TRBJ2-5; unclear D gene. V lost 1 base and J lost 0, with 6 bases in between. CDR3 length: 14 residues. Germline V gene data show CDR1 as SGHTA and CDR2 as FQGNSA. The CDR3 nucleotides read TGTGCCAGCAGCTTAGATTCGTACCAAGAGACCCAGTACTTC. Its protein is CASSLDSYQETQYF.

The CDR3 nucleotides read TGTGCCAGCACTCTAGCGGGAGCTTCCAACGAGCAGTACTTC. Its protein product is CASTLAGASNEQYF. The V and J genes are TRBV7-9 and TRBJ2-7, with TRBD2 identical over 10 bases. V gave up 7 bases and J gave up 5 bases; unmatched junction bases: 8. The CDR3 has 14 amino acids. Germline lookup yields CDR1 SEHNR and CDR2 FQNEAQ (reference sequence).

This chain uses TRBV11-3 with TRBJ2-1; D is undetermined. Trimming cost V 1 base and J 9 bases, with 7 bases left between them. Germline CDR1 SGHNT, CDR2 YENEEA. The CDR3 has 12 amino acids. CDR3 sequence reads: CASSLGLGEQFF. CDR3 DNA sequence: TGTGCCAGCAGCTTAGGTTTGGGTGAGCAGTTCTTC.

The chain carries TRBV7-9 and TRBJ2-3; D is possibly TRBD2 (6 bases). The CDR3 has 13 amino acids. Germline V CDR1 and CDR2: SEHNR, FQNEAQ (reference sequence). Trimming took 1 base from V and 4 from J, leaving 6 bases between them. The CDR3, as DNA: TGTGCCAGCAGCTTAGGGGAGGCAGATACGCAGTATTTT. Translating gives CASSLGEADTQYF.